Each of the 28 T cell receptor beta chains below was sequenced from the same sample in a study of T-cell memory formation after mild COVID-19. TCRdb re-called the 5' RACE reads with MiXCR, one entry per CDR3 protein. This table holds fewer than 250,000 distinct CDR3 sequences, 15% to 20% found once. Sequencing input: PBMCs or a T cell subset sorted from them (not recorded which). All receptors come from an adult woman who had mild COVID-19 (a few samples of this study predate the infection). Cell type and time point are not known.

This chain links TRBV28 with TRBJ2-7, with D maybe TRBD2 (5 bases). Germline lookup yields CDR1 MDHEN and CDR2 SYDVKM. The CDR3 covers 14 residues. Trimming shortened V by 2 bases and J by 2 bases, and 10 bases separated the two germline ends. DNA for the CDR3: TGTGCCAGCAGTTTAGAGGGAGCCCCCTACGAGCAGTACTTC. This codes for CASSLEGAPYEQYF. Variable domain in full (rest from reference TRBV28 and TRBJ2-7): DVKVTQSSRYLVKRTGEKVFLECVQDMDHENMFWYRQDPGLGLRLIYFSYDVKMKEKGDIPEGYSVSREKKERFSLILESASTNQTSMYLCASSLEGAPYEQYFGPGTRLTVT.

The chain links TRBV24-1 to TRBJ2-3; TRBD2 matches at 10 bases. The germline CDR1 and CDR2 sequences are KGHDR and SFDVKD. V lost 3 bases to trimming and J lost 3 bases; unmatched junction nucleotides: 20. The CDR3 is made up of 21 amino acids. The CDR3: CATSDHGTSANEQRWTDTQYF. In DNA form, the CDR3 reads TGTGCCACCAGTGATCATGGGACTAGCGCGAACGAACAGCGTTGGACAGATACGCAGTATTTT.

This clonotype appeared a few times. Here the CDR3 reads CASSPRWTSRNEQFF. CDR3 nucleotide sequence: TGTGCCAGCAGCCCCCGATGGACTAGCCGAAATGAGCAGTTCTTC. V is TRBV7-2 and J is TRBJ2-1; TRBD2 matches 8 bases. Germline V CDR1 and CDR2: SGHTA, FQGNSA. The junction had 10 bases not matched to a gene; V was cut back by 5 bases and J by 7 bases. The CDR3 covers 15 residues.

This clonotype showed up just a few times. This chain uses TRBV3-1 with TRBJ1-1; D unresolved. V was trimmed by 1 base and J by 4 bases, leaving 10 bases between them. Germline V gene lookup returns CDR1 LGHDT and CDR2 YNNKEL (reference sequence). This CDR3 is built from 14 residues. The CDR3 loop is CASSQVRGRTEAFF. The CDR3 DNA is TGTGCCAGCAGCCAAGTTCGTGGACGCACTGAAGCTTTCTTT.

This rearrangement joins TRBV5-1 to TRBJ1-1, with TRBD1 matching 8 bases. This CDR3 has 15 residues. Unmatched junction bases numbered 7, after V lost 5 bases and J lost 1 base. Germline assignment: CDR1 SGHRS and CDR2 YFSETQ. The CDR3 DNA follows: TGCGCCAGCAGGGTGGGCGGGACAGGGAACACTGAAGCTTTCTTT. Protein: CASRVGGTGNTEAFF.

This clonotype was seen a handful of times. The V and J genes are TRBV9 and TRBJ2-3, with 13 bases lining up with TRBD2. The CDR3 has 16 amino acids. CDR1 and CDR2 (germline): SGDLS, YYNGEE. The ends lost 4 bases at V and 3 bases at J; junction bases unmatched: 5. DNA for the CDR3: TGTGCCAGCAGCTCTGGACTAGCGGGAGATACAGATACGCAGTATTTT. Translated, it gives CASSSGLAGDTDTQYF.

The chain combines TRBV7-2 with TRBJ2-7; the match to TRBD2 covers 11 bases. The trim removed 5 bases at V and 3 bases at J, leaving 6 bases unmatched. CDR3 length: 15 amino acids. CDR1 is SGHTA and CDR2 is FQGNSA in the germline V gene. CDR3 nucleotides: TGTGCCAGCAGCGAGGGACTAGCGGCAAACTACGAGCAGTACTTC. It translates to CASSEGLAANYEQYF.

The chain links TRBV5-5 to TRBJ2-7; either TRBD1 or TRBD2 may supply D (5 bases each). CDR3 size: 14 residues. The V gene lost 4 bases and the J gene lost 0 bases, with 11 bases spanning the gap. Germline CDR1 is SGHKS and CDR2 is YYEKEE (reference sequence). DNA for the CDR3: TGTGCCAGCAGCCAGGGACCAACCTCCTACGAGCAGTACTTC. Its translation: CASSQGPTSYEQYF. The full variable domain, in which reference TRBV5-5 and TRBJ2-7 provide the parts outside the CDR3, is DAGVTQSPTHLIKTRGQQVTLRCSPISGHKSVSWYQQVLGQGPQFIFQYYEKEERGRGNFPDRFSARQFPNYSSELNVNALLLGDSALYLCASSQGPTSYEQYFGPGTRLTVT.

The V and J genes are TRBV24-1 and TRBJ2-5; 8 bases align to TRBD1. The CDR3 runs 13 residues. V gave up 7 bases and J gave up 4 bases; unmatched junction bases: 4. Per the germline V gene, CDR1 is KGHDR and CDR2 is SFDVKD. The CDR3 is CATSRGHSETQYF. CDR3 DNA sequence: TGTGCCACCAGCAGGGGGCATTCAGAGACCCAGTACTTC.

V and J are TRBV7-2 and TRBJ2-3, with 10 bases identical to TRBD1. CDR1 is SGHTA and CDR2 is FQGNSA in the germline V gene. The CDR3 extends over 16 amino acids. With 3 bases clipped from V and 6 bases from J, the junction kept 9 bases outside the gene matches. The CDR3 nucleotides read TGTGCCAGCAGCTTTTCCGGGACAGGGGTATCGGATACGCAGTATTTT. Translated, it gives CASSFSGTGVSDTQYF.

This clonotype was counted a few times. The chain links TRBV28 to TRBJ1-2, with D perhaps matching TRBD1 (5 bases). The CDR3 has 13 residues. The germline V and J ends were trimmed by 4 bases and 2 bases, with 8 bases remaining between them. The germline gives CDR1 MDHEN, CDR2 SYDVKM. The CDR3 bases are TGTGCCAGCAGTTCAGGGAACAACTATGGCTACACCTTC. This codes for CASSSGNNYGYTF.

The chain couples TRBV10-3 to TRBJ2-3, with 7 positions matching TRBD1. Germline V CDR1 and CDR2: ENHRY, SYGVKD. Unmatched junction bases numbered 10, after V lost 9 bases and J lost 4 bases. CDR3 length: 14 amino acids. The CDR3 coding sequence is TGTGCCATGGCCCTACAGGGGCCCCCAGATACGCAGTATTTT. Protein: CAMALQGPPDTQYF.

This clonotype was counted many times. This chain links TRBV5-1 with TRBJ2-1; 9 bases are shared with TRBD1. The CDR3 contains 17 residues. Per the germline V gene, CDR1 is SGHRS and CDR2 is YFSETQ. V lost 0 bases, J lost 3 bases, and 7 bases stayed unmatched. CDR3 coding DNA: TGCGCCAGCAGCTTGGAACCGGGACAGGGAGGCTACAATGAGCAGTTCTTC. Translating gives CASSLEPGQGGYNEQFF. Filled out from reference TRBV5-1 and TRBJ2-1, the complete variable domain reads KAGVTQTPRYLIKTRGQQVTLSCSPISGHRSVSWYQQTPGQGLQFLFEYFSETQRNKGNFPGRFSGRQFSNSRSEMNVSTLELGDSALYLCASSLEPGQGGYNEQFFGPGTRLTVL.

This clonotype was recorded a few times. This chain joins TRBV7-9 and TRBJ1-1; D remains ambiguous. The CDR3 contains 14 residues. CDR1 is SEHNR and CDR2 is FQNEAQ in the germline V gene (reference sequence). The germline V and J ends were trimmed by 2 bases and 1 base, with 8 bases remaining between them. The CDR3 DNA reads TGTGCCAGCAGCTTACACAGTCAGAACACTGAAGCTTTCTTT. This encodes CASSLHSQNTEAFF.

This clonotype has more than one count but fewer than ten. Compared with germline, one end of the junction differs, possibly owing to a read error. This rearrangement joins TRBV9 to TRBJ2-2; TRBD2 matches at 8 bases. Per the germline V gene, CDR1 is SGDLS and CDR2 is YYNGEE. CDR3 length equals 14 residues. For the CDR3, the DNA is TGTGCCAGCAGTCCTGGCCGGGGACTAGGGGAGGTGTTTTTT. As protein: CASSPGRGLGEVFF.

The rearrangement uses TRBV7-2 and TRBJ2-7, with 14 bases matching TRBD2. V lost 3 bases to trimming and J lost 7 bases; unmatched junction nucleotides: 5. Germline V gene sequence: CDR1 SGHTA, CDR2 FQGNSA. This CDR3 has 15 amino acids. CDR3 in DNA: TGTGCCAGCAGCTTCGGGACTAGCGGGAGTGGTGAGCAGTACTTC. Encoded protein: CASSFGTSGSGEQYF.

This sequence joins TRBV12-3 or TRBV12-4 and TRBJ2-5, with D uncertain. V lost 4 bases and J lost 3, with 15 bases in between. The CDR3 runs 15 residues. The CDR3 nucleotides read TGTGCCAGCAGTTCGACATCTAGAGCTAAAGAGACCCAGTACTTC. Translated, it gives CASSSTSRAKETQYF.

This clonotype was detected only a few times. The chain joins TRBV20-1 to TRBJ1-3, with TRBD1 matching 8 bases. V dropped 2 bases and J dropped 4; count of bases not matched to a gene: 1. CDR1 and CDR2 (germline): DFQATT, SNEGSKA (reference sequence). The CDR3 has 13 amino acids. The CDR3 DNA reads TGCAGTGCTAGAACAGGGGGGGGAAACACCATATATTTT. Translation: CSARTGGGNTIYF.

This clonotype was picked up a small number of times. The chain joins TRBV5-1 to TRBJ2-7; 9 nucleotides line up with TRBD2. The CDR3 runs 15 residues. The V gene's germline CDR1 is SGHRS and CDR2 YFSETQ. V dropped 0 bases and J dropped 7; count of bases not matched to a gene: 8. The chain's CDR3 is CASSLVLAGTLEQYF. CDR3 coding DNA: TGCGCCAGCAGCTTGGTACTAGCGGGTACATTGGAGCAGTACTTC. Complete variable domain (other parts from reference TRBV5-1 and TRBJ2-7): KAGVTQTPRYLIKTRGQQVTLSCSPISGHRSVSWYQQTPGQGLQFLFEYFSETQRNKGNFPGRFSGRQFSNSRSEMNVSTLELGDSALYLCASSLVLAGTLEQYFGPGTRLTVT.

This sequence joins TRBV7-2 and TRBJ1-1; a weak D match, TRBD1 (6 bases). The V and J ends lost 2 bases and 0 bases respectively, with 19 bases between them. CDR1 and CDR2 (germline): SGHTA, FQGNSA. The CDR3 runs to 18 residues. CDR3 in amino acids: CASSLLPARGGLNTEAFF. The CDR3, as DNA: TGTGCCAGCAGCTTACTCCCTGCCAGGGGCGGGCTGAACACTGAAGCTTTCTTT.

The V gene is TRBV29-1, the J gene TRBJ2-1; D is ambiguous. This CDR3 contains 14 residues. Per the germline V gene, CDR1 is SQVTM and CDR2 is ANQGSEA. V gave up 4 bases and J gave up 0 bases, with 10 bases separating them. The CDR3 sequence: CSVAGPSSYNEQFF. Here the CDR3 DNA reads TGCAGCGTTGCTGGTCCGAGCTCCTACAATGAGCAGTTCTTC.

Only a few counts were recorded for this clonotype. The chain combines TRBV5-6 with TRBJ2-1, with TRBD1 matching over 7 bases. V lost 5 bases and J lost 7; bases outside the gene matches: 9. Germline values: CDR1 SGHDT, CDR2 YYEEEE. The CDR3 contains 14 residues. DNA of the CDR3: TGTGCCAGCAGTTGGGACAGAAATGTGAATGAGCAGTTCTTC. Translation gives CASSWDRNVNEQFF.

A few counts support this clonotype. This chain joins TRBV4-2 and TRBJ2-1; unclear D gene. V lost 0 bases to trimming and J lost 4 bases, with 7 bases between them. Germline-derived CDR1 and CDR2 are LGHNA and YNFKEQ. The CDR3 loop spans 14 amino acids. As DNA, the CDR3 is TGTGCCAGCAGCCAAGACTGGGCGTACAATGAGCAGTTCTTC. Its translation: CASSQDWAYNEQFF.

The chain carries TRBV7-3 and TRBJ2-3; 8 bases line up with TRBD2. V lost 0 bases to trimming and J lost 2 bases; unmatched junction nucleotides: 4. CDR1 is SGHTA, CDR2 FQGTGA, per germline. The CDR3 is made up of 16 amino acids. CDR3 DNA sequence: TGTGCCAGCAGCTTAACCCCGGGACTAGACACAGATACGCAGTATTTT. This encodes CASSLTPGLDTDTQYF.

The V gene is TRBV9, the J gene TRBJ2-2, with TRBD2 identical over 7 bases. The V and J ends lost 0 bases and 4 bases, in that order; junction bases with no gene match: 6. The germline gives CDR1 SGDLS, CDR2 YYNGEE. This CDR3 comprises 16 residues. CDR3 in amino acids: CASSVAGGSGTGELFF. The CDR3 coding sequence is TGTGCCAGCAGCGTAGCGGGCGGGAGCGGCACCGGGGAGCTGTTTTTT.

This clonotype was observed a handful of times. V usage is TRBV27 and J usage is TRBJ2-1; D call uncertain. Germline-derived CDR1 and CDR2 are MNHEY and SMNVEV (reference sequence). CDR3 size: 13 residues. Trimming took 5 bases from V and 4 from J, leaving 9 bases between them. This CDR3 is CASSKGRYNEQFF. The CDR3 DNA reads as TGTGCCAGCAGTAAAGGACGGTACAATGAGCAGTTCTTC.

There are many counts of this clonotype. The chain carries TRBV4-3 and TRBJ2-1; 7 nucleotides match TRBD1. This CDR3 region has 16 residues. Trimming removed 0 bases from V and 4 bases from J; junction bases left unmatched: 6. The germline CDR1 and CDR2 sequences are LGHNA and YSLEER. CDR3 sequence (DNA): TGCGCCAGCAGCCAAGATACAGGGGCGAAATACAATGAGCAGTTCTTC. It is translated as CASSQDTGAKYNEQFF.

The sample holds a few counts of this clonotype. This rearrangement joins TRBV27 to TRBJ2-7; a weak D match, TRBD1 (6 bases). With 6 bases removed from V and 5 bases from J, the gap between germline ends came to 17 bases. Germline CDR1 and CDR2: MNHEY and SMNVEV (reference sequence). This CDR3 is built from 14 residues. The CDR3 sequence: CASSPDRIVHEQYF. As DNA, the CDR3 is TGTGCCAGCAGCCCAGACAGGATCGTCCACGAGCAGTACTTC.